This T cell receptor beta chain came from a study of T-cell reconstitution after alpha-beta-depleted transplantation in children. Germline CDR1 and CDR2: MNHEY and SVGEGT. This CDR3 spans 12 amino acids. Trimming removed 6 bases from V and 9 bases from J, with 12 bases in between. This clonotype has a handful of counts. The target antigen is unknown. Whole-study findings and limits: A year post-transplant, T-cell counts and diversity derived mostly from newly produced T cells.

TCRbeta library preparation incorporated unique molecular identifiers. TCRdb used MiXCR to reprocess the PCR reads, holding one entry per CDR3 protein. The sample contains about 240,000 distinct CDR3 sequences, about 25% of which appear only once. The chain employs TRBV6-2 or TRBV6-3 and TRBJ2-1; tentatively, D is TRBD1 (6 bases). This sequence was found in a girl aged 2 to 9 with Fanconi anemia, due to receive a stem cell transplant. The source was PBMCs, collected before TCRalphabeta/CD19-depleted stem cell transplant. The DNA for the CDR3 is TGTGCCAGCAGCCGCACAGGGACTGAGCAGTTCTTC. This translates into CASSRTGTEQFF.